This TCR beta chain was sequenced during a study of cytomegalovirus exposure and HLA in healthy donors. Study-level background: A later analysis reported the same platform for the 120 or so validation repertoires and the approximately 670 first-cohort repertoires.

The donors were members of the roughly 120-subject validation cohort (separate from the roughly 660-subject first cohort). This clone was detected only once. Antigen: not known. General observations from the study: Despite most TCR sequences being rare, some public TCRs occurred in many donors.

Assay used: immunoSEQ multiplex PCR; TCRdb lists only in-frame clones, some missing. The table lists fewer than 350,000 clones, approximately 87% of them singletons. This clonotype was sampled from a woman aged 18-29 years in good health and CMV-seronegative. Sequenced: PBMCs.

In DNA, the CDR3 is TGTGCCATCACCAGAATCCGAGACAGTGAAGCTTTCTTT. It encodes CAITRIRDSEAFF. The J gene is TRBJ1-1, the V gene TRBV10-3; D is perhaps TRBD1 (5 bases). V gave up 7 bases and J gave up 7 bases, with 16 bases separating them. Germline-derived CDR1 and CDR2 are ENHRY and SYGVKD. This CDR3 spans 13 amino acids.